A single sample gave rise to the 21 T cell receptor beta chains below, sequenced in a study of identical twins. TCRdb redid the calling of the 5' RACE reads with MiXCR, one entry per CDR3 protein. The sample records fewer than 250,000 distinct CDR3 sequences, around 6.8% being singletons. The sample was also reused in another study, on yellow fever vaccine responses in identical twins.

Sequencing was done on a sample of memory (CD45RO+) T cells sorted from blood. These receptors came from a young woman in good health.

This clonotype turned up a few times. The rearrangement links TRBV6-1 to TRBJ1-1; D unresolved. This CDR3 region has 11 residues. The V end was cut by 8 bases, the J end by 0 bases, with 4 bases between. Germline CDR1 is MNHNS and CDR2 is SASEGT. CDR3 bases: TGTGCCAGCCTTTTGAACACTGAAGCTTTCTTT. It translates to CASLLNTEAFF.

This clonotype was counted between two and nine times. This sequence joins TRBV2 and TRBJ2-3; D is undetermined. This CDR3 is built from 14 residues. Trimming pared 6 bases from V and 0 bases from J, leaving 10 bases between. Germline assignment: CDR1 SNHLY and CDR2 FYNNEI. CDR3: CASSETLSTDTQYF. DNA for the CDR3: TGTGCCAGCAGCGAGACACTAAGCACAGATACGCAGTATTTT.

This clonotype has at least ten counts. The rearrangement links TRBV20-1 to TRBJ2-3; TRBD2 might be the D (6 bases). CDR1 DFQATT and CDR2 SNEGSKA come from the germline V gene (reference sequence). This CDR3 contains 13 residues. The ends were cut back, 7 bases at V and 0 bases at J, with 11 bases in the middle. This chain's CDR3 is CSVWRGSTDTQYF. For the CDR3, the DNA is TGCAGTGTATGGCGGGGTAGCACAGATACGCAGTATTTT.

This sequence joins TRBV10-3 and TRBJ2-1; maybe TRBD2 (6 bases). This CDR3 spans 12 amino acids. Germline loops: CDR1 ENHRY, CDR2 SYGVKD. With 9 bases removed from V and 2 bases from J, the gap between germline ends came to 8 bases. The CDR3 is CAIGGPYNEQFF. As DNA, the CDR3 is TGTGCCATTGGAGGGCCCTACAATGAGCAGTTCTTC.

This clonotype was found a few times. The gene calls are TRBV14 and TRBJ2-3; possibly TRBD1 or TRBD2 for D (5 bases each). The V gene lost 5 bases and the J gene lost 3 bases, with 15 bases spanning the gap. The V gene's germline CDR1 is SGHDN and CDR2 FVKESK. The CDR3 has 15 residues. Here the CDR3 DNA reads TGTGCCAGCAGCAGGACGGGACGCCAGACAGATACGCAGTATTTT. Encoded protein: CASSRTGRQTDTQYF. Supplemented by reference TRBV14 and TRBJ2-3, the full variable domain reads EAGVTQFPSHSVIEKGQTVTLRCDPISGHDNLYWYRRVMGKEIKFLLHFVKESKQDESGMPNNRFLAERTGGTYSTLKVQPAELEDSGVYFCASSRTGRQTDTQYFGPGTRLTVL.

The chain combines TRBV3-1 with TRBJ2-5, with 11 bases fitting TRBD1. Germline CDR1 LGHDT, CDR2 YNNKEL (reference sequence). The J segment lost 8 bases and the V segment lost 6 bases, leaving 5 bases of the junction unmatched. This CDR3 is built from 13 residues. For the CDR3, the DNA is TGTGCCAGCAGTGGACAGGGGGCGCCTACCCAGTACTTC. Its translation: CASSGQGAPTQYF.

The rearrangement links TRBV28 to TRBJ2-1, with D possibly being TRBD2 (6 bases). Between the trimmed V and J ends, which lost 4 bases and 8 bases, there was a span of 24 bases. This CDR3 contains 17 residues. Germline loops: CDR1 MDHEN, CDR2 SYDVKM. The CDR3 reads CASSSHSGTARVDEQFF. The CDR3 bases are TGTGCCAGCAGTTCCCACTCCGGGACTGCCCGAGTGGATGAGCAGTTCTTC.

This clonotype has ten or more counts. This chain links TRBV15 with TRBJ2-1; D possibly corresponds to TRBD2 (6 bases). This CDR3 is 15 amino acids long. With 2 bases removed from V and 3 bases from J, the gap between germline ends came to 11 bases. Germline CDR1 LNHNV, CDR2 YYDKDF (reference sequence). CDR3 loop: CATSRPSTSYNEQFF. The CDR3 nucleotides are TGTGCCACCAGCAGACCGTCGACTAGCTACAATGAGCAGTTCTTC.

The chain uses TRBV6-4 and TRBJ2-3; a weak D match, TRBD2 (6 bases). The germline gives CDR1 MRHNA, CDR2 SNTAGT. Trimming removed 5 bases from V and 4 bases from J, with 16 bases in between. The length of the CDR3 is 15 residues. The CDR3 sequence is CASSSRGGAADTQYF. CDR3 bases: TGTGCCAGCAGTTCGCGCGGCGGGGCTGCAGATACGCAGTATTTT.

This clonotype appeared a few times. The chain carries TRBV29-1 and TRBJ1-4; 9 bases align to TRBD1. Trimming cost V 5 bases and J 7 bases; bases outside gene matches: 5. The CDR3 is 13 residues long. Per the germline V gene, CDR1 is SQVTM and CDR2 is ANQGSEA. CDR3 sequence: CSVTGTGLEKLFF. The CDR3 DNA reads as TGCAGCGTTACCGGGACAGGGCTTGAAAAACTGTTTTTT.

This clonotype was counted ten times or more. The chain combines TRBV3-1 with TRBJ1-1; the match to TRBD1 covers 7 bases. J was trimmed by 6 bases and V by 5 bases; bases with no gene match: 6. The germline V gene encodes CDR1 LGHDT and CDR2 YNNKEL (reference sequence). The CDR3 extends over 13 amino acids. This CDR3 reads CASSYQGDSEAFF. The CDR3 nucleotides read TGTGCCAGCAGCTACCAGGGGGATTCTGAAGCTTTCTTT.

This clonotype was found a few times. The chain joins TRBV28 to TRBJ2-7; D not certain. V shed 2 bases and J shed 5 bases, with 10 bases lying between them. Germline assignment: CDR1 MDHEN and CDR2 SYDVKM. The CDR3 runs to 13 residues. The CDR3 loop is CASSLPQNHEQYF. The CDR3 nucleotides read TGTGCCAGCAGTTTACCACAGAACCACGAGCAGTACTTC.

This sequence joins TRBV5-6 and TRBJ2-7; unclear D gene. Between the trimmed V and J ends, which lost 1 base and 1 base, there was a span of 9 bases. This CDR3 comprises 14 residues. Looked up from germline, CDR1 is SGHDT and CDR2 is YYEEEE. The CDR3 DNA reads TGTGCCAGCAGCTTGAAACCAGGATCCTACGAGCAGTACTTC. Amino acid sequence: CASSLKPGSYEQYF. The whole variable domain, filled in from reference TRBV5-6 and TRBJ2-7, reads DAGVTQSPTHLIKTRGQQVTLRCSPKSGHDTVSWYQQALGQGPQFIFQYYEEEERQRGNFPDRFSGHQFPNYSSELNVNALLLGDSALYLCASSLKPGSYEQYFGPGTRLTVT.

This clonotype was recorded at least ten times. The chain couples TRBV3-1 to TRBJ2-5; TRBD2 agrees at 9 bases. Trimming removed 4 bases from V and 4 bases from J; junction bases left unmatched: 4. Germline CDR1 is LGHDT and CDR2 is YNNKEL (reference sequence). CDR3 length: 14 amino acids. The CDR3 reads CASSLRTSVETQYF. The CDR3 DNA is TGTGCCAGCAGCCTACGGACTAGCGTAGAGACCCAGTACTTC.

This chain connects TRBV11-2 to TRBJ2-3; tentative D call: TRBD2 (7 bases). Germline CDR1 reads SGHAT; CDR2 reads FQNNGV. The CDR3 is 18 residues long. Trimming left V 1 base short and J 3 bases short, with 20 bases between. The CDR3, as DNA: TGTGCCAGCAGCTTAGGATCCCTTCCGGGGGGCCTTACAGATACGCAGTATTTT. This gives the protein CASSLGSLPGGLTDTQYF.

This clonotype was counted at least ten times. The chain is built from TRBV5-6 and TRBJ2-3; 8 bases match TRBD1. Losses at the gene ends were 4 bases for V and 1 base for J; bases not matched to a gene: 8. Germline CDR1 SGHDT, CDR2 YYEEEE. There are 16 residues in the CDR3. The CDR3 sequence: CASSMTQGARTDTQYF. The CDR3 nucleotides read TGTGCCAGCAGCATGACGCAGGGGGCTCGCACAGATACGCAGTATTTT.

This clonotype was detected a few times. V gene TRBV18 combines with J gene TRBJ2-7, with no clear D. Germline CDR1 and CDR2: KGHSH and LQKENI. CDR3 length: 17 residues. V shed 3 bases and J shed 0 bases, with 18 bases lying between them. The CDR3: CASSPPPGQEHSYEQYF. Written as DNA, the CDR3 is TGTGCCAGCTCACCCCCCCCTGGGCAGGAACACTCCTACGAGCAGTACTTC.

This clonotype was counted many times. V and J are TRBV29-1 and TRBJ2-7; possible D gene TRBD2, 6 bases. CDR3 length: 13 amino acids. Germline assignment: CDR1 SQVTM and CDR2 ANQGSEA. Between the trimmed V and J ends, which lost 7 bases and 6 bases, there was a span of 19 bases. In nucleotides, the CDR3 is TGCAGCGCGGGGGTTGTCAGGGACGGCGAGCAGTACTTC. It specifies CSAGVVRDGEQYF.

This clonotype was seen more than once but under ten times. The chain couples TRBV6-1 to TRBJ2-2, with TRBD2 identical over 7 bases. CDR3 length: 16 residues. CDR1 MNHNS and CDR2 SASEGT come from the germline V gene. V gave up 7 bases and J gave up 4 bases; unmatched junction bases: 12. Here the CDR3 DNA reads TGTGCCAGCATAATTCTGGCGGGAGCTCTCACCGGGGAGCTGTTTTTT. Encoded protein: CASIILAGALTGELFF.

This rearrangement joins TRBV5-1 to TRBJ2-5; 12 bases fit TRBD2. Germline CDR1 is SGHRS and CDR2 is YFSETQ. The CDR3 length is 18 residues. The V gene end was trimmed by 2 bases and the J gene end by 5 bases; junction bases not matched to a gene: 13. In DNA form, the CDR3 reads TGCGCCAGCAGCTTACTGGCTAGCGGGAGGGCCGGAGGGGAGACCCAGTACTTC. Amino acid sequence: CASSLLASGRAGGETQYF.

This clonotype came up a few times. This chain joins TRBV10-3 and TRBJ1-1; D not resolved. V lost 0 bases and J 3 bases, leaving 5 bases between the germline ends. Germline CDR1 reads ENHRY; CDR2 reads SYGVKD. CDR3 length equals 13 residues. CDR3 protein: CAISESAHTEAFF. The CDR3 region has the DNA TGTGCCATCAGTGAGTCGGCCCACACTGAAGCTTTCTTT.